This TCR beta chain derives from a study of blood T cell repertoires in COVID-19. At the level of the study: Collection of acute and convalescent COVID-19 samples took place in the United States, Italy and Spain.

The germline CDR1 and CDR2 sequences are MDHEN and SYDVKM. With V trimmed by 6 bases and J by 5 bases, 15 bases remained unmatched. The CDR3 length is 17 residues. Source study methods: Using reference gene primer amplification, nucleated cell counts were estimated. Assay: immunoSEQ multiplex PCR; the TCRdb copy retains only in-frame clones and omits some. V and J calls and clone size follow that table, whereas D and trimming were derived from the DNA. The sample has roughly 230,000 clones; under 90% are singletons. Sample: peripheral blood. The source of this sequence is a woman older than 75 with acute or convalescent COVID-19. The rearrangement links TRBV28 to TRBJ2-3, with 9 nucleotides matching TRBD2. The CDR3 DNA follows: TGTGCCAGCAGACCCCCTCGCGGTAGCGGGGGCGTAGATACGCAGTATTTT. Its translation: CASRPPRGSGGVDTQYF.